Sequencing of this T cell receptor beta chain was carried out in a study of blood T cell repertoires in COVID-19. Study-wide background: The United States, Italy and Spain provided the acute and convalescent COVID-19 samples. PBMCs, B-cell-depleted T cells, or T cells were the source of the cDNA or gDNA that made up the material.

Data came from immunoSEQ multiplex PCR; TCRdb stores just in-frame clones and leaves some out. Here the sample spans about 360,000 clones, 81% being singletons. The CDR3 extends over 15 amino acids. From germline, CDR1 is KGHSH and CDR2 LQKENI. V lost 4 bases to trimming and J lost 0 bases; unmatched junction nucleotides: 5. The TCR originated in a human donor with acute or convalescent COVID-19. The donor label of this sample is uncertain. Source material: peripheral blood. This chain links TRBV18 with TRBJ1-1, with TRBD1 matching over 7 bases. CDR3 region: CASSLGQLMNTEAFF. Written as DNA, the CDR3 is TGTGCCAGCTCACTGGGACAGCTCATGAACACTGAAGCTTTCTTT.